The 13 T cell receptor beta chains below come from one sample, sequenced in a study of blood T cells in healthy people across ages. Primed by a sample-barcoded 5' primer and a J-beta primer mix, a second PCR proceeded for about 7 to 11 cycles. A single record per CDR3 protein comes from TCRdb applying MiXCR to the 5' RACE reads. Of almost 1 million distinct CDR3 sequences listed, 51% are singletons. What was sequenced was blood. The receptors originated from a woman aged 60-70 years in good health.

This clonotype occurred a few times. V and J are TRBV7-2 and TRBJ2-5, with 8 positions matching TRBD1. Germline-derived CDR1 and CDR2 are SGHTA and FQGNSA. This CDR3 region has 14 residues. Losses at the gene ends were 3 bases for V and 5 bases for J; bases not matched to a gene: 5. The CDR3 region is CASSFQGAGETQYF. The CDR3 DNA is TGTGCCAGCAGCTTTCAGGGGGCCGGGGAGACCCAGTACTTC.

In regard to this clonotype: Without the conserved terminal phenylalanine or tryptophan, this CDR3 likely stems from a read error. The CDR3 nucleotides read TGTGCCAGCAGGACCAAATGGGGGGACTCTAATTATGGCTACACCCTC. This translates into CASRTKWGDSNYGYTL. The chain uses TRBV25-1 and TRBJ1-2; D is perhaps TRBD1 (5 bases). The CDR3 loop spans 16 amino acids. Per germline, CDR1 MGHDK and CDR2 SYGVNS.

The chain employs TRBV6-5 and TRBJ2-3; possibly TRBD2 for D (6 bases). V was cut by 3 bases and J by 0 bases, with 22 bases left in between. There are 19 residues in the CDR3. Per the germline V gene, CDR1 is MNHEY and CDR2 is SVGAGI. CDR3 DNA: TGTGCCAGCAGTTATGCCAGATACGGAGGGGCCCTCAGCACAGATACGCAGTATTTT. Amino acid sequence: CASSYARYGGALSTDTQYF.

Only a few counts were recorded for this clonotype. The chain couples TRBV12-3 or TRBV12-4 to TRBJ2-7, with TRBD1 as a possible D gene (5 bases). CDR3 size: 15 residues. V was clipped by 5 bases and J by 3 bases, with 17 bases between them. As DNA, the CDR3 is TGTGCCAGCAGTCGCTTTGACAAGCAGGGCTACGAGCAGTACTTC. Amino acids: CASSRFDKQGYEQYF.

There are a few counts of this clonotype. The V gene is TRBV29-1, the J gene TRBJ1-1; possibly TRBD1 for D (5 bases). Germline V gene data show CDR1 as SQVTM and CDR2 as ANQGSEA. Between the trimmed V and J ends, which lost 4 bases and 4 bases, there was a span of 10 bases. The CDR3 contains 12 residues. The CDR3 spells CSVVTVATEAFF. In DNA form, the CDR3 reads TGCAGCGTTGTGACAGTCGCCACTGAAGCTTTCTTT.

The V call is TRBV29-1, the J call TRBJ1-1; D uncertain. The V end was cut by 0 bases, the J end by 4 bases, with 18 bases between. The CDR3 contains 16 residues. CDR1 SQVTM and CDR2 ANQGSEA come from the germline V gene. In DNA, the CDR3 is TGCAGCGTTGAAGATGGGCACTCCGGCTGGGTCACTGAAGCTTTCTTT. Its translation is CSVEDGHSGWVTEAFF.

This rearrangement joins TRBV4-1 to TRBJ2-5, with 10 bases lining up with TRBD1. The J call may be wrong; the DNA end is better matched by TRBJ2-7. Germline assignment: CDR1 MGHRA and CDR2 YSYEKL. This CDR3 comprises 16 residues. In DNA, the CDR3 is TGCGCCAGCAGTTCCACTCCGGGACAGGGGCCATACGAGCAGTACTTC. It specifies CASSSTPGQGPYEQYF.

This clonotype was seen only a few times. The chain has TRBV4-1 and TRBJ2-7; TRBD1 might be the D (6 bases). V gave up 1 base and J gave up 5 bases, with 21 bases separating them. The CDR3 has 17 amino acids. Germline CDR1 MGHRA, CDR2 YSYEKL. The CDR3 bases are TGCGCCAGCAGCCAAGCCAGACAGGCTGGCTTAGTGGACGAGCAGTACTTC. Translated, it gives CASSQARQAGLVDEQYF.

This clonotype turned up a few times. This sequence joins TRBV3-1 and TRBJ2-7; 8 nucleotides agree with TRBD1. V was pared by 0 bases and J by 1 base, with 5 bases of the junction left unmatched. The CDR3 is 16 residues long. Germline CDR1 is LGHDT and CDR2 is YNNKEL (reference sequence). The CDR3 region has the DNA TGTGCCAGCAGCCAAGAGAGAACAGGGGGGTCCTACGAGCAGTACTTC. It translates to CASSQERTGGSYEQYF.

The chain is built from TRBV29-1 and TRBJ2-1; D gene ambiguous. Per the germline V gene, CDR1 is SQVTM and CDR2 is ANQGSEA. The ends were cut back, 5 bases at V and 4 bases at J, with 9 bases in the middle. This CDR3 region has 12 residues. The CDR3 loop is CSVSSRYNEQFF. CDR3 sequence (DNA): TGCAGCGTTTCCTCAAGATACAATGAGCAGTTCTTC.

This chain connects TRBV3-1 to TRBJ2-7; 8 positions agree with TRBD1. The CDR3 is 13 amino acids. V dropped 4 bases and J dropped 7; count of bases not matched to a gene: 6. Per the germline V gene, CDR1 is LGHDT and CDR2 is YNNKEL (reference sequence). The CDR3 loop is CASSPSRDREQYF. The CDR3 DNA is TGTGCCAGCAGCCCGTCCCGGGACAGGGAGCAGTACTTC.

The chain uses TRBV14 and TRBJ2-7; 7 bases line up with TRBD2. Germline loops: CDR1 SGHDN, CDR2 FVKESK. The CDR3 runs 15 residues. V lost 6 bases, J lost 2 bases, and 10 bases stayed unmatched. CDR3 nucleotides: TGTGCCAGCAGTCCCAGGCGGGAGCGAACCTACGAGCAGTACTTC. Translated: CASSPRRERTYEQYF.

The J gene is TRBJ1-1, the V gene TRBV5-1, with a possible D match to TRBD1 (5 bases). The CDR3 is made up of 13 amino acids. The V gene lost 4 bases and the J gene lost 7 bases, with 14 bases spanning the gap. Germline CDR1 reads SGHRS; CDR2 reads YFSETQ. As DNA, the CDR3 is TGCGCCAGCAGCGGGGACGGGACTCATGAAGCTTTCTTT. It specifies CASSGDGTHEAFF.